The present T cell receptor beta chain was sequenced within a study of T-cell reconstitution after alpha-beta-depleted transplantation in children. CDR3 size: 12 residues. The V gene lost 1 base and the J gene lost 6 bases, with 3 bases spanning the gap. CDR1 is LGHNA and CDR2 is YNFKEQ in the germline V gene. This clonotype was recorded many times. The antigen remains undetermined. Unique molecular identifiers were incorporated into the prepared TCRbeta library. MiXCR, run by TCRdb on the PCR reads, gives a single entry per CDR3 protein. The data contain approximately 30,000 distinct CDR3 sequences, around 7% of them singletons. General study findings and limits: Day-60 TCRbeta diversity that was high in some patients was derived from surviving recipient T cells and thymic progenitors. The study reportedly traced alpha-beta T cells about two months after transplant to several hundred expanded graft clones. Among T cells one year after transplant, newly produced cells accounted for most counts and diversity.

The rearrangement joins TRBV4-2 to TRBJ2-2; D is unresolved. The starting material was peripheral blood, obtained 60 days after TCRalphabeta/CD19-depleted stem cell transplant. The origin of this receptor is a child under three years old who had a stem cell transplant for acute myeloid leukemia, so the T cells may come from the graft donor. CDR3 sequence reads: CASSQAPGELFF. The CDR3 coding sequence is TGTGCCAGCAGCCAAGCCCCCGGGGAGCTGTTTTTT.